This T cell receptor (beta chain) was sequenced in a study of shared clonotypes between healthy human individuals. Study overall: A couple of women and a few men aged 18 to 49 served as donors. Three plates were used per donor for CD4 naive, three for CD4 memory, two for CD8 naive and one for CD8 memory. Overall study findings and caveats: A generally larger estimated richness was seen in naive subsets than in memory subsets.

The assay was carried out at the deep level. Here immunoSEQ multiplex PCR was the method, and the copy in TCRdb shows in-frame clones only, minus some. The sample includes 1.5 million to 2.5 million clones, 85% to 95% seen only once; the top ten take 1% to 1.5%. The V gene's germline CDR1 is MDHEN and CDR2 SYDVKM. The CDR3 has 13 residues. The J segment lost 6 bases and the V segment lost 4 bases, leaving 4 bases of the junction unmatched. Note on this clone: Its antigen is not known.

Naive-designated CD8 cells lacked CD45RO, were positively enriched for CCR7, and omitted terminally differentiated effector memory CD45RA+ cells. The chain has TRBV28 and TRBJ1-2; 8 nucleotides line up with TRBD1. The TCR comes from a man aged 18-30 years in good health. The sample consisted of naive CD8+ T cells sorted from blood. CDR3 coding DNA: TGTGCCAGCAGTTATGACAGGGGCAATGGCTACACCTTC. Residues: CASSYDRGNGYTF.